This T cell receptor beta chain was identified during a study of OX40 agonist ivuxolimab in advanced cancers. At the level of the study: Averaging about 60 years in age, with a range of roughly 20 to 79, the cohort was 82.7% male. Of the participants, under 50% had some prior anti-PD-1, anti-PD-L1 or anti-CTLA-4 therapy, which was allowed. There were three patients with partial responses, one having hepatocellular carcinoma and two cutaneous melanoma.

Germline CDR1 SEHNR, CDR2 FQNEAQ (reference sequence). Between the trimmed V and J ends, which lost 4 bases and 6 bases, there was a span of 20 bases. This CDR3 contains 16 residues. Data came from immunoSEQ multiplex PCR; TCRdb stores just in-frame clones and leaves some out. The data show 15,000 to 20,000 clones, roughly four fifths seen once. The chain carries TRBV7-9 and TRBJ2-3; no reliable D call. The receptor's source is an adult with an advanced solid tumor such as melanoma, head and neck, liver or kidney cancer. Specimen: CD4+ or CD8+ T cells sorted from blood, collected in a trial of the OX40 agonist ivuxolimab. CDR3 protein: CASSSATRGSRDTQYF. CDR3 DNA sequence: TGTGCCAGCAGCTCCGCAACGAGAGGTTCAAGGGATACGCAGTATTTT.